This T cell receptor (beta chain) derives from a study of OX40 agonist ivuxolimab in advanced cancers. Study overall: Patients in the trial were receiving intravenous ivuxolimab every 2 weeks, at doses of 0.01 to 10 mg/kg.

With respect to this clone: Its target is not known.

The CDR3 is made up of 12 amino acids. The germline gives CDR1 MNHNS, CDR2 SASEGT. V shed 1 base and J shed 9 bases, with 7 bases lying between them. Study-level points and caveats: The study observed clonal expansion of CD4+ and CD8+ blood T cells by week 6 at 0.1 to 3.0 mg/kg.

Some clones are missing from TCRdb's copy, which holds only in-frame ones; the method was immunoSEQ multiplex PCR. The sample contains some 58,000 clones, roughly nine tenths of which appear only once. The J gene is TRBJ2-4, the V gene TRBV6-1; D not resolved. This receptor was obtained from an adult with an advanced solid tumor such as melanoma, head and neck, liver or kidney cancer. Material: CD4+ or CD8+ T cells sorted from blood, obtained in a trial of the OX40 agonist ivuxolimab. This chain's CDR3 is CASSEGVGIQYF. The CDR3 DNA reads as TGTGCCAGCAGTGAAGGGGTAGGCATTCAGTACTTC.